This TCR beta chain was sequenced during a study of neurological immune-mediated disorders. Study-wide findings and caveats: Private repertoires in all groups were suggested, as expanded clones shared no CDR3 amino acid sequences across subjects.

Note on this clonotype: Its antigen is not identified.

5'RACE generated cDNA with 10-nucleotide random UMIs. TCRdb re-analysed the 5' RACE reads in MiXCR, keeping a single row per CDR3 protein. The table records 130,000 or so distinct CDR3 sequences, about 3.4% of them present only once. This CDR3 has 12 residues. CDR1 and CDR2 from the germline V gene are SQVTM and ANQGSEA. Trimming at V came to 3 bases and at J to 6 bases, leaving 3 bases not matched to a gene. This receptor was obtained from a woman in her 30s with multiple sclerosis. The source material was PBMCs. V usage is TRBV29-1 and J usage is TRBJ2-3; 7 nucleotides line up with TRBD2. This chain's CDR3 is CSVEREWDTQYF. In nucleotides, the CDR3 is TGCAGCGTTGAGCGGGAGTGGGATACGCAGTATTTT.